These 17 T cell receptor beta chains originate from one sample sequenced in a study of control samples from healthy donors and cancer patients. TCRdb keeps only in-frame clones here, not all; method: immunoSEQ multiplex PCR. The table records fewer than 200,000 clones, just under 95% of them present only once. Sequenced: blood. These receptors all stem from a woman aged 60-70 years in good health.

The chain is built from TRBV28 and TRBJ1-2; 8 bases align to TRBD1. V trimming: 5 bases; J trimming: 4 bases; junction bases outside the gene matches: 9. The germline V gene has CDR1 MDHEN and CDR2 SYDVKM. The CDR3 sequence is 15 residues long. This CDR3 reads CASSPKQGVGYGYTF. DNA for the CDR3: TGTGCCAGCAGTCCGAAACAGGGGGTGGGCTATGGCTACACCTTC.

The chain uses TRBV6-5 and TRBJ1-2; TRBD1 might be the D (6 bases). Trimming left V 6 bases short and J 8 bases short, with 19 bases between. The CDR3 is made up of 14 amino acids. Germline loops: CDR1 MNHEY, CDR2 SVGAGI. As DNA, the CDR3 is TGTGCCAGCAGGGCCGGAGGGGACAAGCGGGGCTACACCTTC. It translates to CASRAGGDKRGYTF.

The V gene is TRBV4-3, the J gene TRBJ2-2; 7 nucleotides line up with TRBD2. The germline V gene has CDR1 LGHNA and CDR2 YSLEER. The CDR3 contains 15 residues. V was pared by 1 base and J by 5 bases, with 4 bases of the junction left unmatched. The DNA of the CDR3 is TGCGCCAGCAGCCAAGTCGGGGGGTATACCGGGGAGCTGTTTTTT. This codes for CASSQVGGYTGELFF.

The chain recombines TRBV10-3 with TRBJ1-1; tentatively, D is TRBD1 (6 bases). Trimming took 10 bases from V and 1 from J, leaving 19 bases between them. This CDR3 region has 15 residues. Germline values: CDR1 ENHRY, CDR2 SYGVKD. The CDR3 DNA reads TGTGCCACCCGCCGGGGGGCTGTGGAGAACACTGAAGCTTTCTTT. Amino acid sequence: CATRRGAVENTEAFF.

The rearrangement links TRBV5-6 to TRBJ2-2, with a possible D match to TRBD2 (6 bases). This CDR3 comprises 15 residues. V lost 0 bases and J lost 7, with 13 bases in between. CDR1 is SGHDT, CDR2 YYEEEE, per germline. This chain's CDR3 is CASSLGFRRGGELFF. The CDR3 DNA sequence: TGTGCCAGCAGCTTGGGATTTAGGCGGGGCGGGGAGCTGTTTTTT.

V gene TRBV10-2 combines with J gene TRBJ1-4; 9 bases map to TRBD1. The CDR3 is 18 residues long. From germline, CDR1 is WSHSY and CDR2 SAAADI. With 6 bases clipped from V and 3 bases from J, the junction kept 14 bases outside the gene matches. CDR3 sequence reads: CASSHGTGSRGANEKLFF. The CDR3 bases are TGCGCCAGCAGCCACGGGACAGGGAGTCGTGGGGCTAATGAAAAACTGTTTTTT.

A remark on this clone: One junction end does not reproduce the germline sequence, and a read error may be involved. V gene TRBV11-1 combines with J gene TRBJ2-2; 9 positions match TRBD1. The CDR3 is made up of 15 amino acids. Germline V gives CDR1 SGHAT, CDR2 FQDESV (reference sequence). CDR3 nucleotide sequence: TGTGCCAGCAGCTCGGGACAGGGCATGGCCGGGGAGCTGCTTTTT. Protein: CASSSGQGMAGELLF.

The chain uses TRBV7-2 and TRBJ1-6; D is unclear. V gave up 0 bases and J gave up 10 bases, with 22 bases separating them. The CDR3 extends over 18 amino acids. Germline V lookup: CDR1 SGHTA, CDR2 FQGNSA. The CDR3 nucleotides read TGTGCCAGCAGCTTAGCCCTGAGTCGACTAAGAACGATATCACCCCTCCACTTT. It translates to CASSLALSRLRTISPLHF.

This sequence joins TRBV20-1 and TRBJ2-7; D unclear. This CDR3 is built from 11 residues. V was pared by 3 bases and J by 0 bases, with 3 bases between. CDR1 and CDR2 from the germline V gene are DFQATT and SNEGSKA (reference sequence). The CDR3 here is CSASLSYEQYF. For the CDR3, the DNA is TGCAGTGCTAGCCTCTCCTACGAGCAGTACTTC.

The V and J genes are TRBV19 and TRBJ1-1; D gene uncertain. CDR1 is LNHDA and CDR2 is SQIVND in the germline V gene (reference sequence). Trimming cost V 1 base and J 1 base, with 4 bases left between them. CDR3 length equals 13 residues. CDR3 region: CASSIVRNTEAFF. The CDR3 DNA reads as TGTGCCAGTAGTATAGTCAGGAACACTGAAGCTTTCTTT.

The genes are TRBV11-1 and TRBJ2-1; TRBD2 matches 14 bases. CDR1 is SGHAT, CDR2 FQDESV, per germline (reference sequence). After removal of 5 bases from V and 10 bases from J, the junction contained 4 bases not matched to a gene. The CDR3 contains 14 residues. CDR3 in amino acids: CASSPGLAGGEQFF. As DNA, the CDR3 is TGTGCCAGCAGCCCTGGACTAGCGGGGGGAGAGCAGTTCTTC.

The genes are TRBV7-9 and TRBJ1-2; unclear D gene. This CDR3 has 13 residues. Germline V gene lookup returns CDR1 SEHNR and CDR2 FQNEAQ (reference sequence). Trimming left V 1 base short and J 0 bases short, with 3 bases between. This CDR3 reads CASSLGANYGYTF. CDR3 sequence (DNA): TGTGCCAGCAGCTTAGGGGCTAACTATGGCTACACCTTC.

V is TRBV7-2 and J is TRBJ2-7; the match to TRBD2 covers 11 bases. Germline trimming cut 2 bases from V and 0 bases from J; bases unmatched to any gene: 6. CDR1 SGHTA and CDR2 FQGNSA come from the germline V gene. CDR3 length: 17 amino acids. The CDR3 sequence: CASSLLAGGPSSYEQYF. The CDR3 DNA follows: TGTGCCAGCAGCTTATTAGCGGGGGGGCCAAGCTCCTACGAGCAGTACTTC.

This sequence joins TRBV9 and TRBJ1-1; no reliable D call. The CDR3 has 13 amino acids. CDR1 and CDR2 (germline): SGDLS, YYNGEE. The V gene lost 4 bases and the J gene lost 4 bases, with 11 bases spanning the gap. This chain's CDR3 is CASSLGRSTEAFF. The CDR3 DNA reads as TGTGCCAGCAGCCTCGGGAGGAGCACTGAAGCTTTCTTT.

This chain connects TRBV5-1 to TRBJ1-4, with no clear D. CDR3 length: 15 residues. From germline, CDR1 is SGHRS and CDR2 YFSETQ. Trimming removed 1 base from V and 5 bases from J, with 12 bases in between. Here the CDR3 DNA reads TGCGCCAGCAGCTTGTCTTCAGATAGAAATGAAAAACTGTTTTTT. It specifies CASSLSSDRNEKLFF.

This chain joins TRBV6-5 and TRBJ1-2; 9 bases are shared with TRBD1. Losses at the gene ends were 6 bases for V and 7 bases for J; bases not matched to a gene: 6. CDR3 length: 13 residues. Germline V gives CDR1 MNHEY, CDR2 SVGAGI. The CDR3 loop reads CASSGQGNGGYTF. In nucleotides, the CDR3 is TGTGCCAGCAGCGGACAGGGGAATGGTGGCTACACCTTC.

The CDR3 DNA reads TGTGCCAGCAGCGTAGATCGGGGCAGGGTAGGGGTGAACACTGAAGCTTTCTTT. This sequence encodes CASSVDRGRVGVNTEAFF. The chain couples TRBV9 to TRBJ1-1; maybe TRBD1 (5 bases). This CDR3 is 18 amino acids long. CDR1 is SGDLS and CDR2 is YYNGEE in the germline V gene. Trimming stripped 0 bases from V and 0 bases from J, with 18 bases between.